This T cell receptor beta chain came from a study of blood T cell repertoires in COVID-19. Study-wide context: T cells, B-cell-depleted T cells, or PBMCs supplied cDNA or gDNA.

Produced via immunoSEQ multiplex PCR; TCRdb's table is partial and in-frame only. The sample lists 15,000 to 20,000 clones; around 88% were seen once. The germline V gene encodes CDR1 MDHEN and CDR2 SYDVKM. V was pared by 3 bases and J by 11 bases, with 10 bases between. The CDR3 extends over 11 amino acids. Sequencing used peripheral blood. The chain carries TRBV28 and TRBJ1-1; possibly TRBD1 for D (5 bases). The sequence came from a human donor in a cohort sampled during active COVID-19. The CDR3 sequence: CASSFPGVAFF. The CDR3 DNA sequence: TGTGCCAGCAGTTTCCCGGGGGTGGCTTTCTTT.